A single sample is the source of the 14 T cell receptor beta chains below, sequenced in a study of OX40 agonist ivuxolimab in advanced cancers. Data came from immunoSEQ multiplex PCR; TCRdb stores just in-frame clones and leaves some out. The table includes about 48,000 clones, 80% to 95% detected once. This material consisted of CD4+ or CD8+ T cells sorted from blood, taken in a trial of the OX40 agonist ivuxolimab. These receptors were taken from an adult with an advanced solid tumor such as melanoma, head and neck, liver or kidney cancer.

V gene TRBV6-5 combines with J gene TRBJ2-7, with D uncertain. The CDR3 is 13 residues long. The V end lost 8 bases, the J end lost 3 bases, and 14 bases lay between the germline ends. Germline-derived CDR1 and CDR2 are MNHEY and SVGAGI. This CDR3 is CASFDGPGYEQYF. CDR3 nucleotide sequence: TGTGCCAGCTTCGACGGACCAGGCTACGAGCAGTACTTC.

The chain has TRBV19 and TRBJ1-5; D is perhaps TRBD1 (6 bases). Germline V gives CDR1 LNHDA, CDR2 SQIVND (reference sequence). Trimming removed 8 bases at V and 7 bases at J, with 15 bases between. The CDR3 covers 13 residues. CDR3 in DNA: TGTGCCAGTGCCGTTGAGGACAGCCAGCCCCAGCATTTT. This sequence encodes CASAVEDSQPQHF.

The V and J genes are TRBV10-2 and TRBJ2-1, with 13 positions matching TRBD2. The CDR3 length is 17 residues. The junction had 13 bases not matched to a gene; V was cut back by 4 bases and J by 10 bases. Germline V gene lookup returns CDR1 WSHSY and CDR2 SAAADI. The CDR3 sequence is CASSGDPGLAGAEEQFF. The DNA of the CDR3 is TGCGCCAGCAGTGGAGACCCTGGACTAGCGGGGGCCGAAGAGCAGTTCTTC.

The rearrangement joins TRBV6-6 to TRBJ2-3, with TRBD1 matching 8 bases. Germline V gives CDR1 MNHNY, CDR2 SVGAGI (reference sequence). V was pared by 2 bases and J by 3 bases, with 4 bases of the junction left unmatched. CDR3 length: 15 amino acids. CDR3 nucleotides: TGTGCCAGCAGTTACACAGGGGGACGAACAGATACGCAGTATTTT. Its translation is CASSYTGGRTDTQYF.

The chain uses TRBV25-1 and TRBJ2-5, with D maybe TRBD2 (5 bases). The CDR3 totals 10 residues. Germline V CDR1 and CDR2: MGHDK, SYGVNS. With 4 bases removed from V and 10 bases from J, the gap between germline ends came to 7 bases. The CDR3 nucleotides are TGTGCCAGCAGTGGGAGGTTCCAGTACTTC. Residues: CASSGRFQYF.

The CDR3 protein is CASSLGLGSQEQYV. The DNA for the CDR3 is TGTGCCAGCAGCTTGGGTCTAGGATCCCAAGAGCAGTACGTC. The rearrangement joins TRBV5-4 to TRBJ2-7; D gene uncertain. Germline V gene sequence: CDR1 SGHNT, CDR2 YYREEE (reference sequence). V lost 0 bases to trimming and J lost 7 bases, with 14 bases between them. CDR3 size: 14 residues.

This clone was picked up a small number of times. The rearrangement uses TRBV11-1 and TRBJ1-2; D gene ambiguous. V was shortened by 3 bases and J by 8 bases, with 13 bases between the two germline ends. This CDR3 spans 13 amino acids. The germline V gene encodes CDR1 SGHAT and CDR2 FQDESV (reference sequence). The CDR3 DNA reads as TGTGCCAGCAGCTTCGGCCTAGAGGAGGGCTACACCTTC. Translating it yields CASSFGLEEGYTF.

V is TRBV7-9 and J is TRBJ2-1; D is undetermined. The CDR3 length is 14 residues. CDR1 is SEHNR, CDR2 FQNEAQ, per germline (reference sequence). The V and J ends lost 5 bases and 7 bases respectively, with 15 bases between them. CDR3 sequence (DNA): TGTGCCAGCAGCCCAACATTCCAGGCGAATGAGCAGTTCTTC. This translates into CASSPTFQANEQFF.

The V call is TRBV2, the J call TRBJ1-1; tentative D call: TRBD1 (5 bases). The V gene lost 8 bases and the J gene lost 3 bases, with 10 bases spanning the gap. The length of the CDR3 is 12 residues. Looked up from germline, CDR1 is SNHLY and CDR2 is FYNNEI. This CDR3 is CASRLGDTEAFF. DNA for the CDR3: TGTGCCAGCCGCCTGGGGGACACTGAAGCTTTCTTT.

This rearrangement joins TRBV11-2 to TRBJ2-7, with D possibly being TRBD2 (5 bases). The length of the CDR3 is 15 residues. Germline V lookup: CDR1 SGHAT, CDR2 FQNNGV. V was cut by 1 base and J by 4 bases, with 14 bases left in between. Here the CDR3 reads CASSLVPGIGYEQYF. CDR3 sequence (DNA): TGTGCCAGCAGCTTAGTTCCCGGGATTGGGTACGAGCAGTACTTC.

J is TRBJ1-4 and V is TRBV9; D is uncertain. This CDR3 comprises 16 residues. V lost 1 base to trimming and J lost 0 bases, with 10 bases between them. Looked up from germline, CDR1 is SGDLS and CDR2 is YYNGEE. Written as DNA, the CDR3 is TGTGCCAGCAGCGTAAGTCCGGCCGCAACTAATGAAAAACTGTTTTTT. It translates to CASSVSPAATNEKLFF.

V usage is TRBV7-9 and J usage is TRBJ2-1, with 7 bases identical to TRBD2. From germline, CDR1 is SEHNR and CDR2 FQNEAQ (reference sequence). V was pared by 0 bases and J by 7 bases, with 0 bases of the junction left unmatched. The CDR3 runs 13 residues. The CDR3 loop reads CASSLARGNEQFF. Written as DNA, the CDR3 is TGTGCCAGCAGCTTAGCGCGGGGGAATGAGCAGTTCTTC.

V and J are TRBV28 and TRBJ2-7, with D perhaps given as TRBD1 or TRBD2 (5 bases each). Germline CDR1 reads MDHEN; CDR2 reads SYDVKM. V lost 4 bases and J lost 1, with 17 bases in between. The CDR3 is 16 amino acids. The CDR3 nucleotides are TGTGCCAGCAGTTCCGCCGGGGCTACAACGTCCTACGAGCAGTACGTC. Protein sequence: CASSSAGATTSYEQYV.

The rearrangement joins TRBV7-2 to TRBJ1-5; weak D call: TRBD1 (5 bases). Deletions cut 6 bases from V and 0 bases from J, with 18 bases between. Looked up from germline, CDR1 is SGHTA and CDR2 is FQGNSA. CDR3 length: 17 residues. CDR3 bases: TGTGCCAGCAGGAAAGCAGGGCGGGATCCTAGCAATCAGCCCCAGCATTTT. Translating it yields CASRKAGRDPSNQPQHF.